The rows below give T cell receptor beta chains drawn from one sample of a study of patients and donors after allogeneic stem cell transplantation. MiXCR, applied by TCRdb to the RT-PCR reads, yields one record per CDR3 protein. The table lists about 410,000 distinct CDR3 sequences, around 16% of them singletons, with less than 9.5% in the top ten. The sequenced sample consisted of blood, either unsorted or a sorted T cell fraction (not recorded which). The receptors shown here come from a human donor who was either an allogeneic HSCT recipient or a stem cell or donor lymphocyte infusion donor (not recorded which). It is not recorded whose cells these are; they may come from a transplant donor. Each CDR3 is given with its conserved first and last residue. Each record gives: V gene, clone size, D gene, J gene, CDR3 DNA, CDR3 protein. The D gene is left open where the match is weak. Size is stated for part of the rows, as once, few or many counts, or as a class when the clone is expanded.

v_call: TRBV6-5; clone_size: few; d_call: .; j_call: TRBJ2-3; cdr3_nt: TGTGCCAGCAGTTACTCGGGCATAAGCAGTTGGTACACAGATACGCAGTATTTT; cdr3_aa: CASSYSGISSWYTDTQYF
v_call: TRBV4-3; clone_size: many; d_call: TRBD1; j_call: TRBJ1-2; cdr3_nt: TGCGCCAGCAGCCAAGATAGGCAGGGGGTCTACTATGGCTACACCTTC; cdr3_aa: CASSQDRQGVYYGYTF
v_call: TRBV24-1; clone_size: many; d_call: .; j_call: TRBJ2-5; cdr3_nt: TGTGCCACCAGTGATCCCACAGGGTACCAAGAGACCCAGTACTTC; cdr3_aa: CATSDPTGYQETQYF
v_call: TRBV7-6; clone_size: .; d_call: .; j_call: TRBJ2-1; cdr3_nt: TGTGCCAGCAGCTTAGAGGGGGAATCCTACAATGAGCAGTTCTTC; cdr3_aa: CASSLEGESYNEQFF
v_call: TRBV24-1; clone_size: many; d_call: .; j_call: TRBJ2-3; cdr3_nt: TGTGCCACCAGTGGAACTGGGAGTAACACAGATACGCAGTATTTT; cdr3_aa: CATSGTGSNTDTQYF
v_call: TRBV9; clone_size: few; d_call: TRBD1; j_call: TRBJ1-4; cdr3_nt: TGTGCCAGCAGCGTAGGTAGACAGGGAAGTGAAAAACTGTTTTTT; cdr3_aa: CASSVGRQGSEKLFF
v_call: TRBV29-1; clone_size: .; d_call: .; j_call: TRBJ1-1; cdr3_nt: TGCAGCGTTGAAGCGCAGCTCATGAACACTGAAGCTTTCTTT; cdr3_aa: CSVEAQLMNTEAFF
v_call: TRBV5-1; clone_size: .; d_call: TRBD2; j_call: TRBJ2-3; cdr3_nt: TGCGCCAGCAGCTTCGGGAGGTTGACTAGCACAGATACGCAGTATTTT; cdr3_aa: CASSFGRLTSTDTQYF
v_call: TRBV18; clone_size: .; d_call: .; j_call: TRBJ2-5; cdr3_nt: TGTGCCAGCTCACCACGTATGCAACAGATGGAGACCCAGTACTTC; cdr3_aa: CASSPRMQQMETQYF
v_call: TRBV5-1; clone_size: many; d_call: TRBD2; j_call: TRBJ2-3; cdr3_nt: TGCGCCAGCAGCTCGGGACTAGCGGGAGAAGATACGCAGTATTTT; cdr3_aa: CASSSGLAGEDTQYF
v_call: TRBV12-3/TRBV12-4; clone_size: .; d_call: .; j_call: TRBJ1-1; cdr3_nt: TGTGCCAGCGTCCTACAGGGGAACACTGAAGCTTTCTTT; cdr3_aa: CASVLQGNTEAFF
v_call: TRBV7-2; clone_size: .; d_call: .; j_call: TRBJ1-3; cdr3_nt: TGTGCCAGCAGCTTAGTGGTCGTCGGAAACACCATATATTTT; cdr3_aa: CASSLVVVGNTIYF
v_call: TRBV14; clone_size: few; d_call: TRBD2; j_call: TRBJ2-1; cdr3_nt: TGTGCCAGCAGCCGCCGCTGGGGGGGGAGGGGTGAGCAGTTCTTC; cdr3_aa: CASSRRWGGRGEQFF
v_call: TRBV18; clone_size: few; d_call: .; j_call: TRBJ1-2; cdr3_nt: TGTGCCAGCTCACGGCCAGCGAATTACACCTTC; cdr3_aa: CASSRPANYTF
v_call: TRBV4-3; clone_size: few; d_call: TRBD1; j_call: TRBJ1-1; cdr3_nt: TGCGCCAGCAGCCAAGGTGGACAGGGATGGAGGAACACTGAAGCTTTCTTT; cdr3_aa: CASSQGGQGWRNTEAFF
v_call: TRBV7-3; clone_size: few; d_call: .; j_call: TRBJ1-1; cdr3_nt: TGTGCCAGCAGCCCAAGGGGGGGCTTT; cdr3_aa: CASSPRGGF
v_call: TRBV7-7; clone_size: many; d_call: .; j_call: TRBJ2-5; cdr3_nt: TGTGCCAGCAGCTTAAAAGGGGCATATGGGGAGACCCAGTACTTC; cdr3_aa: CASSLKGAYGETQYF
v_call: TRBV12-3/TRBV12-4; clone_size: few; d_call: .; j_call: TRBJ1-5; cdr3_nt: TGTGCCAGCACCATGACAGGAGTTAGCAATCAGCCCCAGCATTTT; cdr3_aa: CASTMTGVSNQPQHF
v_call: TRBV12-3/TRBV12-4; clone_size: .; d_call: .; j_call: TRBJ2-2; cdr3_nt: TGTGCCAGCAGTTTAGCGTGGACTATAAAGGCCGGGGAGCTGTTTTTT; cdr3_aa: CASSLAWTIKAGELFF
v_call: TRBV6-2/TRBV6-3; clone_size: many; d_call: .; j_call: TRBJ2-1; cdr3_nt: TGTGCCAGCAGTTCCCGATACCGGGACTCCTCCTACAATGAGCAGTTCTTC; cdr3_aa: CASSSRYRDSSYNEQFF
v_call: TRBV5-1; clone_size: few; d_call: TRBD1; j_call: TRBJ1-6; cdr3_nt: TGCGCCAGCAGCTTGTTCCCGACAGGGCGTAGAGATAATTCACCCCTCCACTTT; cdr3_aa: CASSLFPTGRRDNSPLHF
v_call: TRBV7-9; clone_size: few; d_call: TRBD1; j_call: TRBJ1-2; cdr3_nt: TGTGCCAGCAGCTTAGGCGGATTGACAGGGAACTATGGCTACACCTTC; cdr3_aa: CASSLGGLTGNYGYTF
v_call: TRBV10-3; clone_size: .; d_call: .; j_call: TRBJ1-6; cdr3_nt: TGTGCCATCAGTACAGAAACAAGCTCCTATAATTCACCCCTCCACTTT; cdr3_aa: CAISTETSSYNSPLHF
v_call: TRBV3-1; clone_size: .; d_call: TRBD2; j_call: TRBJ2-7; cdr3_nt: TGTGCCAGCAGCCTATCCGGGACTAAAGCCTACGAGCAGTACTTC; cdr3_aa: CASSLSGTKAYEQYF
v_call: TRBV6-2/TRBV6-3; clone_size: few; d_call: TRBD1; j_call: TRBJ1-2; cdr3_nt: TGTGCCAGCAGTTCCCTGGGGACAGCGATCTATGGCTACACCTTC; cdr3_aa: CASSSLGTAIYGYTF
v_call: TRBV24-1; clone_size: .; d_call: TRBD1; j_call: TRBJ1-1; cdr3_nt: TGTGCCACCAGTGATCCAGGACAGGGCTCGGCTGAAGCTTTCTTT; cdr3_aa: CATSDPGQGSAEAFF